The 25 T cell receptor beta chains given below trace back to one sample, sequenced in a study of blood T cells in healthy people across ages. PCR was performed a second time for roughly 6 to 12 cycles using a sample-barcoded 5' primer and a J-beta primer mix. TCRdb reprocessed the 5' RACE reads with MiXCR, giving one entry per CDR3 protein. The data show 1.4 million or so distinct CDR3 sequences, with approximately 43% seen just once and 4% held by the top ten. The sequenced sample was blood. These receptors were collected from a woman under 30 in good health.

The chain combines TRBV7-2 with TRBJ1-2; maybe TRBD1 (5 bases). The CDR3 contains 16 residues. Deletions cut 5 bases from V and 4 bases from J, with 20 bases between. CDR1 is SGHTA, CDR2 FQGNSA, per germline. CDR3 in amino acids: CASSPGTGSLFYGYTF. CDR3 bases: TGTGCCAGCAGCCCCGGGACCGGATCCCTTTTCTATGGCTACACCTTC.

This clonotype was observed a handful of times. The chain uses TRBV29-1 and TRBJ1-4, with 9 positions matching TRBD1. This CDR3 is built from 14 residues. V lost 6 bases to trimming and J lost 6 bases; unmatched junction nucleotides: 8. The germline gives CDR1 SQVTM, CDR2 ANQGSEA. The CDR3, as DNA: TGCAGCGTGTTACACAGGGGGCGAGATGAAAAACTGTTTTTT. Amino acid sequence: CSVLHRGRDEKLFF. The complete variable domain, with remaining parts taken from reference TRBV29-1 and TRBJ1-4, reads SAVISQKPSRDICQRGTSLTIQCQVDSQVTMMFWYRQQPGQSLTLIATANQGSEATYESGFVIDKFPISRPNLTFSTLTVSNMSPEDSSIYLCSVLHRGRDEKLFFGSGTQLSVL.

This clonotype was observed a handful of times. The J gene is TRBJ1-2, the V gene TRBV7-8, with a possible D match to TRBD1 (5 bases). The CDR3 has 13 residues. Deletions cut 1 base from V and 7 bases from J, with 10 bases between. The germline V gene encodes CDR1 SGHVS and CDR2 FQNEAQ. CDR3 nucleotides: TGTGCCAGCAGCTTAGTTCGGGGCGCTGGCTACACCTTC. Translation gives CASSLVRGAGYTF.

The sample holds a few counts of this clonotype. The chain combines TRBV6-6 with TRBJ1-5; D is undetermined. V was trimmed by 6 bases and J by 5 bases, leaving 14 bases between them. Germline-derived CDR1 and CDR2 are MNHNY and SVGAGI (reference sequence). The CDR3 sequence is 14 residues long. The CDR3 bases are TGTGCCAGCAGCTACCCTCGGGGAGATCAGCCCCAGCATTTT. Translated: CASSYPRGDQPQHF.

CDR3 amino acids: CSASGLAGVAPTDTQYF. The CDR3 coding sequence is TGCAGTGCCTCGGGACTAGCGGGAGTAGCTCCCACAGATACGCAGTATTTT. The chain carries TRBV20-1 and TRBJ2-3, with 14 positions matching TRBD2. CDR3 length: 17 residues. V dropped 6 bases and J dropped 2; count of bases not matched to a gene: 10. Germline V gene sequence: CDR1 DFQATT, CDR2 SNEGSKA (reference sequence).

The chain couples TRBV27 to TRBJ1-6, with a possible D match to TRBD1 (6 bases). Germline CDR1 reads MNHEY; CDR2 reads SMNVEV (reference sequence). Trimming left V 6 bases short and J 4 bases short, with 10 bases between. This CDR3 has 14 amino acids. CDR3 residues: CASRPRGYNSPLHF. The CDR3 DNA reads TGTGCCAGCAGACCCAGGGGATATAATTCACCCCTCCACTTT.

CDR3 sequence reads: CASSVPGGEQYF. CDR3 in DNA: TGTGCCAGCAGCGTTCCGGGTGGCGAGCAGTACTTC. V usage is TRBV9 and J usage is TRBJ2-7; D gene unclear. V was clipped by 2 bases and J by 6 bases, with 9 bases between them. There are 12 residues in the CDR3. CDR1 SGDLS and CDR2 YYNGEE come from the germline V gene.

The chain employs TRBV5-1 and TRBJ1-2; D ambiguous. Trimming stripped 4 bases from V and 2 bases from J, with 12 bases between. Looked up from germline, CDR1 is SGHRS and CDR2 is YFSETQ. The CDR3 runs to 14 residues. The chain's CDR3 is CASSRDLGNYGYTF. The CDR3 nucleotides read TGCGCCAGCAGCCGAGACCTAGGGAACTATGGCTACACCTTC.

The chain links TRBV5-1 to TRBJ2-3, with unresolved D. Germline CDR1 and CDR2: SGHRS and YFSETQ. V was clipped by 4 bases and J by 4 bases, with 13 bases between them. The CDR3 has 14 residues. Here the CDR3 reads CASSGRLSPDTQYF. In DNA, the CDR3 is TGCGCCAGCAGCGGACGCCTTTCCCCAGATACGCAGTATTTT.

The V call is TRBV4-1, the J call TRBJ1-2; D is perhaps TRBD1 (6 bases). Per the germline V gene, CDR1 is MGHRA and CDR2 is YSYEKL. With 5 bases removed from V and 9 bases from J, the gap between germline ends came to 13 bases. The CDR3 is made up of 12 amino acids. This chain's CDR3 is CASSDHRESYTF. In DNA, the CDR3 is TGCGCCAGCAGCGACCACAGGGAAAGCTACACCTTC.

This clonotype was picked up a small number of times. J is TRBJ1-6 and V is TRBV5-1; maybe TRBD1 (5 bases). The V gene's germline CDR1 is SGHRS and CDR2 YFSETQ. With 7 bases removed from V and 8 bases from J, the gap between germline ends came to 16 bases. This CDR3 is built from 14 residues. The CDR3 sequence: CASAPGTPDSPLHF. CDR3 coding DNA: TGCGCCAGCGCACCCGGGACGCCGGATTCACCCCTCCACTTT. Combining the CDR3 with reference TRBV5-1 and TRBJ1-6 gives the whole variable domain KAGVTQTPRYLIKTRGQQVTLSCSPISGHRSVSWYQQTPGQGLQFLFEYFSETQRNKGNFPGRFSGRQFSNSRSEMNVSTLELGDSALYLCASAPGTPDSPLHFGNGTRLTVT.

The chain uses TRBV27 and TRBJ2-4; D remains unclear. The CDR3 length is 16 residues. The V gene lost 6 bases and the J gene lost 0 bases, with 15 bases spanning the gap. The germline V gene encodes CDR1 MNHEY and CDR2 SMNVEV (reference sequence). CDR3 in amino acids: CASSYSAELAKNIQYF. CDR3 sequence (DNA): TGTGCCAGCAGCTACTCAGCAGAGCTAGCCAAAAACATTCAGTACTTC.

The genes are TRBV2 and TRBJ1-5, with D possibly TRBD1 on 6 matching bases. The V gene's germline CDR1 is SNHLY and CDR2 FYNNEI. The CDR3 contains 15 residues. The V end lost 6 bases, the J end lost 0 bases, and 12 bases lay between the germline ends. CDR3 sequence: CASRARGSSNQPQHF. In DNA, the CDR3 is TGTGCCAGCAGAGCCAGGGGATCTAGCAATCAGCCCCAGCATTTT.

The chain has TRBV7-9 and TRBJ2-3; a weak D match, TRBD2 (6 bases). Between the trimmed V and J ends, which lost 1 base and 6 bases, there was a span of 17 bases. CDR1 is SEHNR and CDR2 is FQNEAQ in the germline V gene (reference sequence). This CDR3 is built from 16 residues. CDR3 DNA sequence: TGTGCCAGCAGCTTAGTCGTGTCCGGGGGAATCGATACGCAGTATTTT. Amino acids: CASSLVVSGGIDTQYF.

The sample holds a few counts of this clonotype. This chain connects TRBV20-1 to TRBJ1-1; D may be TRBD1 (5 bases). The germline CDR1 and CDR2 sequences are DFQATT and SNEGSKA (reference sequence). Trimming pared 4 bases from V and 4 bases from J, leaving 10 bases between. This CDR3 is 12 amino acids long. The CDR3 here is CSAKQGSTEAFF. CDR3 DNA sequence: TGCAGTGCTAAGCAGGGTTCCACTGAAGCTTTCTTT.

The table lists this clonotype with many counts. The rearrangement links TRBV20-1 to TRBJ2-7, with 11 positions matching TRBD2. This CDR3 spans 13 amino acids. Germline V gene sequence: CDR1 DFQATT, CDR2 SNEGSKA (reference sequence). CDR3 in DNA: TGCAGCGCCGGGACTAGCGGAGCCTACGAGCAGTACTTC. This translates into CSAGTSGAYEQYF.

This clonotype was counted a few times. The chain carries TRBV7-9 and TRBJ1-1, with 7 bases matching TRBD1. Trimming removed 4 bases from V and 1 base from J; junction bases left unmatched: 18. This CDR3 is 19 amino acids long. Germline loops: CDR1 SEHNR, CDR2 FQNEAQ (reference sequence). CDR3 in amino acids: CASSSGQARFARTNTEAFF. The CDR3, as DNA: TGTGCCAGCAGCTCAGGACAGGCTCGATTCGCACGGACGAACACTGAAGCTTTCTTT.

The chain couples TRBV4-2 to TRBJ2-1, with D uncertain. Germline V gene lookup returns CDR1 LGHNA and CDR2 YNFKEQ. The V end was cut by 4 bases, the J end by 3 bases, with 7 bases between. This CDR3 region has 13 residues. CDR3 sequence reads: CASSPSVYNEQFF. CDR3 coding DNA: TGTGCCAGCAGCCCAAGCGTCTACAATGAGCAGTTCTTC.

Points on this clonotype: One end of the junction is discordant with germline, which a read error may explain. This rearrangement joins TRBV20-1 to TRBJ1-2, with 8 bases matching TRBD1. The germline gives CDR1 DFQATT, CDR2 SNEGSKA (reference sequence). CDR3 length equals 15 residues. The CDR3 DNA is TGCAGTGCTCCCCGGGGCAGGGGGCTTAGCTATGACTACACCTTC. Its protein product is CSAPRGRGLSYDYTF.

The V and J genes are TRBV12-3 or TRBV12-4 and TRBJ2-4; 12 bases are shared with TRBD1. CDR3 length: 18 amino acids. V gave up 5 bases and J gave up 0 bases; unmatched junction bases: 8. The DNA of the CDR3 is TGTGCCAGCAGTGGGGGACAGGGGGCTCCCGTAGCCAAAAACATTCAGTACTTC. Its translation is CASSGGQGAPVAKNIQYF.

The chain couples TRBV7-2 to TRBJ1-1; D gene unclear. Germline CDR1 reads SGHTA; CDR2 reads FQGNSA. The V end lost 0 bases, the J end lost 4 bases, and 6 bases lay between the germline ends. This CDR3 comprises 13 residues. The CDR3 sequence: CASSLASSTEAFF. The CDR3 region has the DNA TGTGCCAGCAGCTTAGCGAGCAGCACTGAAGCTTTCTTT.

This clonotype has a single count. At one boundary the junction diverges from the germline segment, which might be a read error. This chain joins TRBV11-2 and TRBJ2-5; D is ambiguous. Germline CDR1 is SGHAT and CDR2 is FQNNGV. The CDR3 is made up of 13 amino acids. CDR3 bases: TGTGCCAGCAGCGTTCTCGCGAACCACGAGCAGTGCTTC. Amino acids: CASSVLANHEQCF.

The J gene is TRBJ2-1, the V gene TRBV24-1, with D hard to call. The CDR3 contains 13 residues. Germline V gene sequence: CDR1 KGHDR, CDR2 SFDVKD. The V end lost 5 bases, the J end lost 4 bases, and 8 bases lay between the germline ends. The CDR3 sequence: CATSAQVYNEQFF. The CDR3 DNA sequence: TGTGCCACCAGTGCCCAGGTTTACAATGAGCAGTTCTTC.

This clonotype was observed a handful of times. V gene TRBV3-1 combines with J gene TRBJ2-7; TRBD1 agrees at 9 bases. V dropped 0 bases and J dropped 1; count of bases not matched to a gene: 7. The CDR3 loop spans 17 amino acids. Germline lookup yields CDR1 LGHDT and CDR2 YNNKEL (reference sequence). The CDR3 loop reads CASSQDRWTGVSYEQYF. CDR3 bases: TGTGCCAGCAGCCAAGATCGCTGGACAGGGGTATCCTACGAGCAGTACTTC.

The V call is TRBV19, the J call TRBJ2-7, with D hard to call. Germline CDR1 and CDR2: LNHDA and SQIVND (reference sequence). V was trimmed by 0 bases and J by 3 bases, leaving 6 bases between them. The CDR3 is 13 residues long. In DNA form, the CDR3 reads TGTGCCAGTAGTATAGACGGATACTACGAGCAGTACTTC. This translates into CASSIDGYYEQYF.